This T cell receptor (beta chain) was sequenced during a study of OX40 agonist ivuxolimab in advanced cancers. This clone showed up just once. Method: immunoSEQ multiplex PCR; TCRdb's copy keeps in-frame clones and lacks some. The sample consists of roughly 18,000 clones, approximately 80% of them appearing once. J lost 9 bases, V lost 4 bases, and 9 bases had no gene match. Germline CDR1 SQVTM, CDR2 ANQGSEA. There are 12 residues in the CDR3. The rearrangement joins TRBV29-1 to TRBJ2-7; 7 bases are a match to TRBD1. The source is an adult with an advanced solid tumor such as melanoma, head and neck, liver or kidney cancer. The source material was CD4+ or CD8+ T cells sorted from blood, sampled in a trial of the OX40 agonist ivuxolimab. CDR3 DNA sequence: TGCAGCGTTGGGAGACAGGGCCTAGGGCAGTACTTC. Translating gives CSVGRQGLGQYF.